This is a list of T cell receptor beta chains from one sample in a study of beta chain features in type 1 diabetes. Some clones are missing from TCRdb's copy, which holds only in-frame ones; the method was immunoSEQ multiplex PCR. Of hundreds of thousands of clones in the sample, about 14% were seen once. The specimen sequenced was naive CD4+ T cells from blood. All receptors derive from a man younger than 35 with type 1 diabetes. Each CDR3 is given with its conserved first and last residue. A D gene is named only where the DNA matches it firmly. Size is omitted from some rows. Given values are once, few, many or a class for expanded clones.

>few|TRBJ2-1|TRBV5-1|TRBD2
TGCGCCAGCAGCTTGGGGCTAGCGGGGCCCAATGAGCAGTTCTTC
CASSLGLAGPNEQFF
>few|TRBJ2-3|TRBV10-3|NA
TGTGCCATCAGCGGGTACACAGATACGCAGTATTTT
CAISGYTDTQYF
>few|TRBJ2-7|TRBV6-5|TRBD1
TGTGCCAGCAGGGACAGGGGGTACGAGCAGTACTTC
CASRDRGYEQYF
>NA|TRBJ1-3|TRBV30|NA
TGTGCCTGGAGTGTACCAGGGCCTGGAAACACCATATATTTT
CAWSVPGPGNTIYF
>few|TRBJ2-7|TRBV6-1|TRBD2
TGTGCCAGCAGTCACGGGGGGTTCGAGCAGTACTTC
CASSHGGFEQYF
>NA|TRBJ1-1|TRBV9|NA
TGTGCCAGCAGCGTAGATCCGTTGAGGGGCACTGAAGCTTTCTTT
CASSVDPLRGTEAFF
>NA|TRBJ1-1|TRBV4-1|NA
TGCGCCAGCCAGGTTGAAGTGCGATGGAGTGAAGCTTTCTTT
CASQVEVRWSEAFF
>NA|TRBJ2-7|TRBV25-1|TRBD1
TGTGCCAGCAGTGAATCGGACAGGGGGCTGAACGAGCAGTACTTC
CASSESDRGLNEQYF
>few|TRBJ2-2|TRBV2|TRBD1
TGTGCCAGCCGACAGGGTCAGGACGGGGAGCTGTTTTTT
CASRQGQDGELFF
>NA|TRBJ2-5|TRBV4-1|TRBD2
TGCGCCAGCAGCCGAGGCATGGCTAGCGGTATGCAAGAGACCCAGTACTTC
CASSRGMASGMQETQYF
>NA|TRBJ1-2|TRBV9|NA
TGTGCCAGCAGCTCCCGGGGAGAGAGACCTAACTATGGCTACACCTTC
CASSSRGERPNYGYTF
>NA|TRBJ1-2|TRBV28|NA
TGTGCCATGGGGGAAGGCTATGGCTACACCTTC
CAMGEGYGYTF
>NA|TRBJ1-3|TRBV28|NA
TGTGCCAGCAGCCTAGTAGGGACGGACGGAAACACCATATATTTT
CASSLVGTDGNTIYF
>NA|TRBJ2-3|TRBV15|TRBD2
TGTGCCACCAGCAGAGATCCCGGGACTAGCATGAGCACAGATACGCAGTATTTT
CATSRDPGTSMSTDTQYF
>NA|TRBJ1-2|TRBV6-5|NA
TGTGCCAGCAGTTACCCAGACCACCGCTATGGCTACACCTTC
CASSYPDHRYGYTF
>few|TRBJ1-1|TRBV10-3|NA
TGTGCCATCAGTGAGTGGGACACGGGAGTCACTGAAGCTTTCTTT
CAISEWDTGVTEAFF
>few|TRBJ2-3|TRBV9|TRBD2
TGTGCCAGCAGTTTAGCGGGGGTGGACACAGATACGCAGTATTTT
CASSLAGVDTDTQYF
>few|TRBJ2-7|TRBV7-9|NA
TGTGCCAGCAGCCCCGGAGGTTCTGAGCAGTACTTC
CASSPGGSEQYF
>NA|TRBJ2-5|TRBV30|TRBD1
TGTGCCTGGAGTAGAGGACAGGGCCAAGAGACCCAGTACTTC
CAWSRGQGQETQYF
>NA|TRBJ1-4|TRBV18|NA
TGTGCCAGCTCACCAGCGGGGGCCGGTGAAAAACTGTTTTTT
CASSPAGAGEKLFF
>NA|TRBJ2-3|TRBV4-1|TRBD2
TGCGCCAGCAGCCAGGGGAGGGCGAACATTAGCACAGATACGCAGTATTTT
CASSQGRANISTDTQYF
>NA|TRBJ2-1|TRBV4-2|TRBD2
TGTGCCAGCAGCCCAACTAGCGGGAATGAGCAGTTCTTC
CASSPTSGNEQFF
>NA|TRBJ2-5|TRBV30|NA
TGTGCCTGGACCGAGTACGAGACCCAGTACTTC
CAWTEYETQYF
>few|TRBJ2-2|TRBV7-2|TRBD1
TGTGCCAGCGGCCCACAGGGGGACACCGGGGAGCTGTTTTTT
CASGPQGDTGELFF
>few|TRBJ1-1|TRBV7-9|TRBD1
TGTGCCAGCAGCCTCCGACAGGGAGGCACTGAAGCTTTCTTT
CASSLRQGGTEAFF
>NA|TRBJ2-7|TRBV2|NA
TGTGCCAGCAGTGAAATTTCAGGGAATCGTCCCAAGCAGTACTTC
CASSEISGNRPKQYF
>few|TRBJ2-2|TRBV30|NA
TGTGCCTGGAGAAGCGGCGGGGAGCTGTTTTTT
CAWRSGGELFF
>few|TRBJ2-7|TRBV28|TRBD1
TGTGCCAGCAGTTTAGGGGGACAGGGGGCCTACGAGCAGTACTTC
CASSLGGQGAYEQYF
>few|TRBJ2-7|TRBV19|TRBD1
TGTGCCAGTAGGCTCCGCGGACAGGGCTACTACGAGCAGTACTTC
CASRLRGQGYYEQYF
>NA|TRBJ2-7|TRBV27|TRBD1
TGTGCCAGCAGTTCGACAGGGACCTACGAGCAGTACTTC
CASSSTGTYEQYF
>NA|TRBJ1-1|TRBV30|TRBD1
TGTGCCTGGAACAGGGGTTCCGTTGAAGCTTTCTTT
CAWNRGSVEAFF
>NA|TRBJ2-1|TRBV30|TRBD1
TGTGCCTGGAGTGCTCGCTATGACAGGGGGCCCAAGGAGCAGTTCTTC
CAWSARYDRGPKEQFF
>few|TRBJ1-1|TRBV29-1|NA
TGCAGCGTTGAAGTGAAGGTTCGGGGGCTGAACACTGAAGCTTTCTTT
CSVEVKVRGLNTEAFF
>NA|TRBJ1-1|TRBV29-1|TRBD1
TGCAGCGCTCTGACAGGGATTAACACTGAAGCTTTCTTT
CSALTGINTEAFF
>NA|TRBJ2-7|TRBV7-9|NA
TGTGCCAGCAGCGCCGGGCACGAGCAGTACTTC
CASSAGHEQYF
>few|TRBJ1-2|TRBV15|NA
TGTGCCACCAGCAATCAGGGCTCTGGCTACACCTTC
CATSNQGSGYTF
>NA|TRBJ2-1|TRBV2|NA
TGTGCCGGGGGTGGGGACAACCACAATGAGCAGTTCTTC
CAGGGDNHNEQFF
>NA|TRBJ2-7|TRBV30|TRBD2
TGTGCCTGGAGTGGCGGGAGGGCCTACGAGCAGTACTTC
CAWSGGRAYEQYF
>NA|TRBJ2-7|TRBV7-2|NA
TGTGCCAGCAGCTTAGTAGCGGCCTCCTACGAGCAGTACTTC
CASSLVAASYEQYF
>few|TRBJ2-3|TRBV5-1|NA
TGCGCCAGCAGCTTTGGAGGGGTTCCAGATACGCAGTATTTT
CASSFGGVPDTQYF
>NA|TRBJ2-5|TRBV23-1|NA
TGCGCCAGCAGTCAAGAGTTAACGAGGGCTCGGGAGACCCAGTACTTC
CASSQELTRARETQYF
>NA|TRBJ1-6|TRBV30|NA
TGTGCCTGGAGAATTTGGACCGGGACTGGGAATTCACCCCTCCACTTT
CAWRIWTGTGNSPLHF
>NA|TRBJ1-2|TRBV4-3|NA
TGCGCCAGCAGCCCGGAGGGGGGCTATGGCTACACCTTC
CASSPEGGYGYTF
>NA|TRBJ2-3|TRBV19|NA
TGTGCCAGTAGGGGACATACGGGGGATACGCAGTATTTT
CASRGHTGDTQYF
>NA|TRBJ1-5|TRBV2|NA
TGTGCCAGCATGGATGCTGCTCAGCCCCAGCATTTT
CASMDAAQPQHF
>NA|TRBJ1-2|TRBV5-1|TRBD1
TGCGCCAGCAGCCCTACAGGGGACCCGAACTATGGCTACACCTTC
CASSPTGDPNYGYTF
>NA|TRBJ2-7|TRBV6-5|NA
TGTGCCAGCAGTTACTCGGGGTCGACAGGATTCTACGAGCAGTACTTC
CASSYSGSTGFYEQYF